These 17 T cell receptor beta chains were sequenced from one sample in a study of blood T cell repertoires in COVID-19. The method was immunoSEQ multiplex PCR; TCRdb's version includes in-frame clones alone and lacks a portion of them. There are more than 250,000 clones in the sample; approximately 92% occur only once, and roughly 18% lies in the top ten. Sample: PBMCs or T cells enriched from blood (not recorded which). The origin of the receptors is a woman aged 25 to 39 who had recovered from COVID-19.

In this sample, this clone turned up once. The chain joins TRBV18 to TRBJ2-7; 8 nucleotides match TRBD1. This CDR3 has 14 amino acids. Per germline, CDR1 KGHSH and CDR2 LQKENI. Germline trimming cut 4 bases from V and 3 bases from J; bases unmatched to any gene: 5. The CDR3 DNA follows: TGTGCCAGCTCACGGGACAGGAATAGCTACGAGCAGTACTTC. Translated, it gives CASSRDRNSYEQYF.

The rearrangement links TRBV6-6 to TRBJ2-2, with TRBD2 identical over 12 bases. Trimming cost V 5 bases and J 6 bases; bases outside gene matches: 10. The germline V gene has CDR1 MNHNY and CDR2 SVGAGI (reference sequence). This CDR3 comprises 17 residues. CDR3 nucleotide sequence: TGTGCCAGCAGTCTGACTAGCGGGGGCTCCAACTCCGGGGAGCTGTTTTTT. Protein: CASSLTSGGSNSGELFF.

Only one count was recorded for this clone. The CDR3 loop reads CASGTGGNTEAFF. Here the CDR3 DNA reads TGTGCCAGCGGGACAGGAGGGAACACTGAAGCTTTCTTT. V and J are TRBV12-3 or TRBV12-4 and TRBJ1-1; 8 bases agree with TRBD1. The CDR3 runs 13 residues. Germline trimming cut 8 bases from V and 1 base from J; bases unmatched to any gene: 3.

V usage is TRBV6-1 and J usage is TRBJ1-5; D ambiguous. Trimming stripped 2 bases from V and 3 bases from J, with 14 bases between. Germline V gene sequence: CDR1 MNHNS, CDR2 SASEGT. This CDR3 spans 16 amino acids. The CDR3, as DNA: TGTGCCAGCAGTGAAAAGTCCCTAGGCCCCAATCAGCCCCAGCATTTT. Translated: CASSEKSLGPNQPQHF.

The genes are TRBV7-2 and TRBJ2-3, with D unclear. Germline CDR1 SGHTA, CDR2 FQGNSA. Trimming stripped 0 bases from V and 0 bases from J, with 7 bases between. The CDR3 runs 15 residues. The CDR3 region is CASSLAGPSTDTQYF. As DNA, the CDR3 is TGTGCCAGCAGCTTAGCGGGCCCAAGCACAGATACGCAGTATTTT. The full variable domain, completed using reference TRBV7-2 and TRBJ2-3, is GAGVSQSPSNKVTEKGKDVELRCDPISGHTALYWYRQSLGQGLEFLIYFQGNSAPDKSGLPSDRFSAERTGGSVSTLTIQRTQQEDSAVYLCASSLAGPSTDTQYFGPGTRLTVL.

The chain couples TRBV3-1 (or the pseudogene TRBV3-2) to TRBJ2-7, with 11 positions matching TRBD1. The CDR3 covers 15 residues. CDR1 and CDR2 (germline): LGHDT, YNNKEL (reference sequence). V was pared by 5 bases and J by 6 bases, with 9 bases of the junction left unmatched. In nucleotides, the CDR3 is TGTGCCAGCAGCTTCCTCCCCGGGACAGGGGGCGAGCAGTACTTC. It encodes CASSFLPGTGGEQYF.

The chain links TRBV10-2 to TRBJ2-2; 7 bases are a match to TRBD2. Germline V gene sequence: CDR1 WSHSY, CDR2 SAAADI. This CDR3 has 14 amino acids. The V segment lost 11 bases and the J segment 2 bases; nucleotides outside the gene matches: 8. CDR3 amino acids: CAGRGGSNTGELFF. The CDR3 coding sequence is TGCGCCGGACGCGGGGGATCAAACACCGGGGAGCTGTTTTTT.

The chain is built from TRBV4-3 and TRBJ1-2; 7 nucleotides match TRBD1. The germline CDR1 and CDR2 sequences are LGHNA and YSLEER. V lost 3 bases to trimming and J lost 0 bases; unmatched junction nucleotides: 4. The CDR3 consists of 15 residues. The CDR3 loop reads CASSQDRTTNYGYTF. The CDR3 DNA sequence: TGCGCCAGCAGCCAGGACAGGACTACTAACTATGGCTACACCTTC.

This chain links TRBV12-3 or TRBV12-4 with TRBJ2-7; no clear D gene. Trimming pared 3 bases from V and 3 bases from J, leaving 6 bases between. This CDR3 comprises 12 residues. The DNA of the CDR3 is TGTGCCAGCAGTTTCGGTGACTACGAGCAGTACTTC. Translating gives CASSFGDYEQYF.

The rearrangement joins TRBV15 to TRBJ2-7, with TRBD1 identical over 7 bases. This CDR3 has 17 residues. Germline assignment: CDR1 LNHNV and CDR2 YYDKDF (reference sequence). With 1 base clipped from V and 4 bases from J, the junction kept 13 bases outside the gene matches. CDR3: CATSRGYRDRGKYEQYF. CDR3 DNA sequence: TGTGCCACCAGCAGAGGGTACCGGGACAGAGGAAAGTACGAGCAGTACTTC.

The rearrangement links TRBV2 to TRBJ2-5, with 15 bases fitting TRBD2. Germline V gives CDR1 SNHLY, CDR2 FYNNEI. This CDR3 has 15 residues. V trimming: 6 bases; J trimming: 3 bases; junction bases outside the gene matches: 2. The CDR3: CASSGLAGGEETQYF. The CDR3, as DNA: TGTGCCAGCAGCGGACTAGCGGGGGGGGAAGAGACCCAGTACTTC.

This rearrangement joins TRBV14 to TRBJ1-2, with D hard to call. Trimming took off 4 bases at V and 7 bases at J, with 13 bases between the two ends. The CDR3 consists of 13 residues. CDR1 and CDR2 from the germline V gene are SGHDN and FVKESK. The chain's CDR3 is CASSLVPASGYTF. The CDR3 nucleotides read TGTGCCAGCAGCCTAGTCCCAGCGAGTGGCTACACCTTC.

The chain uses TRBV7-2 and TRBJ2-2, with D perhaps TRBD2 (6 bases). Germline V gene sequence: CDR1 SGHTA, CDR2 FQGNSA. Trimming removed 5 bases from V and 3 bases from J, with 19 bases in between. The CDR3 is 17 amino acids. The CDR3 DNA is TGTGCCAGCAGCCCTGCTCTGACTAGTAAAGACACCGGGGAGCTGTTTTTT. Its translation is CASSPALTSKDTGELFF.

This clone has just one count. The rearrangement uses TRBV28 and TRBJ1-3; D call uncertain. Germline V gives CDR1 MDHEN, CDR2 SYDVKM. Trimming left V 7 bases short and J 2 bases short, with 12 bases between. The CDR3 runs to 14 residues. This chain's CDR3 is CASTVSNTGNTIYF. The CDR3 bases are TGTGCCAGCACTGTATCGAACACTGGAAACACCATATATTTT.

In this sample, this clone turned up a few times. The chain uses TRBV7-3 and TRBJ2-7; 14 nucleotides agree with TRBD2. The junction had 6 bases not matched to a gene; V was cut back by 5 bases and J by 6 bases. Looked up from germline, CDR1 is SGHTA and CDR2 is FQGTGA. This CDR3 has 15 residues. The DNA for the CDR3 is TGTGCCAGCAGCGCGGGGGGACTAGCGGGAGCCGAGCAGTACTTC. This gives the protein CASSAGGLAGAEQYF.

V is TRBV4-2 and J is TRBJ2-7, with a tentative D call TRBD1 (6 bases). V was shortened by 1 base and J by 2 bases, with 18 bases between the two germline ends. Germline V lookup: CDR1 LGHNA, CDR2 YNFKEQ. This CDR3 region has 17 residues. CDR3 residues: CASSQVGAGVLTYEQYF. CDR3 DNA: TGTGCCAGCAGCCAAGTGGGGGCAGGGGTTCTTACCTACGAGCAGTACTTC.

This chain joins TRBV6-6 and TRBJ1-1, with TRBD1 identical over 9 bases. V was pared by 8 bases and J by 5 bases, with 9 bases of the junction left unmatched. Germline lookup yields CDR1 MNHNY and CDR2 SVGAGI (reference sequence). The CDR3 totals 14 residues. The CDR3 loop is CASDRGSWKTEAFF. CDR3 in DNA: TGTGCCAGCGACAGGGGGTCCTGGAAGACTGAAGCTTTCTTT.